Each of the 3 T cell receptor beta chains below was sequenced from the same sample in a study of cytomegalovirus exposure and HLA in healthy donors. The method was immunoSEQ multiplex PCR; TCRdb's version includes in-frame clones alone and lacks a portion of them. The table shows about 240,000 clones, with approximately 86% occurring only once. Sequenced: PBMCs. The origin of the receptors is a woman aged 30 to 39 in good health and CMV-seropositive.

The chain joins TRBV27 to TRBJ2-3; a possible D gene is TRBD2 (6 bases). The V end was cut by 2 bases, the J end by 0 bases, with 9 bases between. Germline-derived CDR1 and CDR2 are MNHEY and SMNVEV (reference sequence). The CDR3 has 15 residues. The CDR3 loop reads CASSLTGASTDTQYF. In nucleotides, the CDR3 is TGTGCCAGCAGTTTAACGGGAGCTAGCACAGATACGCAGTATTTT.

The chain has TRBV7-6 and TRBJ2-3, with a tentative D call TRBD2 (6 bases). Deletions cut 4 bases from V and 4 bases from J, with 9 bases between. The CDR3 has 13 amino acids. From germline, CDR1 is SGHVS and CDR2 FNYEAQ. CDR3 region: CASSWDFADTQYF. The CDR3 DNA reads TGTGCCAGCAGCTGGGACTTCGCAGATACGCAGTATTTT. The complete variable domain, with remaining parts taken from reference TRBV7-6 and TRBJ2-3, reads GAGVSQSPRYKVTKRGQDVALRCDPISGHVSLYWYRQALGQGPEFLTYFNYEAQQDKSGLPNDRFSAERPEGSISTLTIQRTEQRDSAMYRCASSWDFADTQYFGPGTRLTVL.

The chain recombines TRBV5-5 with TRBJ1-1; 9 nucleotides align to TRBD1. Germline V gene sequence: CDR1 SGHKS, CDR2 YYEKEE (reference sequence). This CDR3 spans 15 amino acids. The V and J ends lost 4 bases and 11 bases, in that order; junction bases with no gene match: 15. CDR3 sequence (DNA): TGTGCCAGCAGCCAAAGGGACAGGGCGGAAGGTTACGCTTTCTTT. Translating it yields CASSQRDRAEGYAFF.